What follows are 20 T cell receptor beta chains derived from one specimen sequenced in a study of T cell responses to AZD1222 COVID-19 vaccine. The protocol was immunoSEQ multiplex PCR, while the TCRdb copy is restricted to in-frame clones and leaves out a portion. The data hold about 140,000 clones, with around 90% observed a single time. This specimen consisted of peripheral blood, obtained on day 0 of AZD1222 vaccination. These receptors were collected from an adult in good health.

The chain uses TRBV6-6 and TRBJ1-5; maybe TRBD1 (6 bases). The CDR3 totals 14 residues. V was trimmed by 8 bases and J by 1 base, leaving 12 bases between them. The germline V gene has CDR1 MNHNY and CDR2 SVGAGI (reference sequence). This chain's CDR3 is CASAHGTSNQPQHF. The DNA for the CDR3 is TGTGCCAGCGCACACGGGACAAGCAATCAGCCCCAGCATTTT.

The CDR3 region has the DNA TGTGCCAGCAGTGACTCGATGGGCGGGGAAGCTTTCTTT. Translating gives CASSDSMGGEAFF. The rearrangement joins TRBV6-4 to TRBJ1-1; D unresolved. Germline CDR1 reads MRHNA; CDR2 reads SNTAGT. Between the trimmed V and J ends, which lost 0 bases and 8 bases, there was a span of 10 bases. The CDR3 has 13 residues.

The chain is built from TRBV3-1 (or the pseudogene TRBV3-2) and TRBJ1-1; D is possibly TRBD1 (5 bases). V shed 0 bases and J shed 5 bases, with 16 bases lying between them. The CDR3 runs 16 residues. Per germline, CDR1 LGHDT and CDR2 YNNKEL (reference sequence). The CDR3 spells CASSQERGWVRTEAFF. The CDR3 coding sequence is TGTGCCAGCAGCCAAGAAAGGGGTTGGGTGAGAACTGAAGCTTTCTTT.

This CDR3 reads CASSQEVRGRGLEAFF. The CDR3 region has the DNA TGCGCCAGCAGCCAAGAAGTTCGCGGCAGGGGGCTTGAAGCTTTCTTT. The genes are TRBV4-1 and TRBJ1-1; 8 positions match TRBD1. Per germline, CDR1 MGHRA and CDR2 YSYEKL. The CDR3 length is 16 residues. V shed 0 bases and J 7 bases; nucleotides not matched to a gene: 10.

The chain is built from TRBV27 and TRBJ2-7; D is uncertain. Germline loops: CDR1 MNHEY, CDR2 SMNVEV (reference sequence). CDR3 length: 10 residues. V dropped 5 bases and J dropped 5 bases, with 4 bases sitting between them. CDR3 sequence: CASSRDEQYF. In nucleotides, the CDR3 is TGTGCCAGCAGTCGGGACGAGCAGTACTTC.

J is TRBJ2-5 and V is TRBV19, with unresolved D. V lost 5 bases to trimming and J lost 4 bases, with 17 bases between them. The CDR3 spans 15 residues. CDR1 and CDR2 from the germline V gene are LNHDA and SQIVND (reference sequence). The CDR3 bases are TGTGCCAGTAGTTGGAGTACAGAAGAGGCAGAGACCCAGTACTTC. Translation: CASSWSTEEAETQYF.

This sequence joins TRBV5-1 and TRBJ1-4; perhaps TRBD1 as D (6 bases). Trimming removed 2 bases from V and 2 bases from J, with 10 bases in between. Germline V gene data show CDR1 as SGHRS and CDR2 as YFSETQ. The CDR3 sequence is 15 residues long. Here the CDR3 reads CASSFGRGTNEKLFF. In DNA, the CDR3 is TGCGCCAGCAGCTTTGGCAGGGGTACTAATGAAAAACTGTTTTTT.

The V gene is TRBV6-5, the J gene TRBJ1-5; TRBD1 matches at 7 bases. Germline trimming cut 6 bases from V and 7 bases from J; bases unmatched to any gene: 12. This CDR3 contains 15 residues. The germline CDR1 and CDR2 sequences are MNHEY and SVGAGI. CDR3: CASSKSQGRGQPQHF. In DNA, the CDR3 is TGTGCCAGCAGCAAATCACAGGGGAGGGGGCAGCCCCAGCATTTT.

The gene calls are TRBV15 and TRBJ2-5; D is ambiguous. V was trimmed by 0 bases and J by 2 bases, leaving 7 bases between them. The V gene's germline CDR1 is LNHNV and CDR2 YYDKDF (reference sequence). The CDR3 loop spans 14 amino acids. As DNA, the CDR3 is TGTGCCACCAGCAGAGATTGGCAGCAAGAGACCCAGTACTTC. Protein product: CATSRDWQQETQYF.

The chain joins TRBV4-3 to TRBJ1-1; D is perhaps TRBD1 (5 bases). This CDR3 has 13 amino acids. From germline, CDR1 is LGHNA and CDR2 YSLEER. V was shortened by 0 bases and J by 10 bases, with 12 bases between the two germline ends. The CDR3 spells CASSQDFGGGAFF. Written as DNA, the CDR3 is TGCGCCAGCAGCCAAGATTTTGGGGGGGGAGCTTTCTTT.

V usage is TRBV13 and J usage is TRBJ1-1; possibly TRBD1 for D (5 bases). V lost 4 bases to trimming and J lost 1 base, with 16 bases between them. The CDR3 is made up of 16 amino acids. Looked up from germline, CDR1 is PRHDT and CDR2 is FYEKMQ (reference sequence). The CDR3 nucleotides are TGTGCCAGCAGCTCCAGGGAGGGGATAGGGAACACTGAAGCTTTCTTT. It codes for CASSSREGIGNTEAFF.

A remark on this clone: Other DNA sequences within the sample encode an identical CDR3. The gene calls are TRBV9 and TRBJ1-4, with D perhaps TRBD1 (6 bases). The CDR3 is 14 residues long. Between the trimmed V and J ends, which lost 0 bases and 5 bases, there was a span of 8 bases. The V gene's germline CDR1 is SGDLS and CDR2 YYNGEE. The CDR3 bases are TGTGCCAGCAGCGTAGGAGGGGGGAATGAAAAACTGTTTTTT. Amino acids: CASSVGGGNEKLFF.

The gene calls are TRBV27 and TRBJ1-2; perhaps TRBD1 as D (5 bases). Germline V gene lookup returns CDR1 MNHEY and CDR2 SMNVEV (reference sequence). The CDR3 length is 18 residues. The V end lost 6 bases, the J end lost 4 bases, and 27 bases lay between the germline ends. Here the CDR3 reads CASRTGQGLFLGGYGYTF. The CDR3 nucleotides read TGTGCCAGCAGAACCGGGCAGGGCCTTTTCCTGGGGGGCTATGGCTACACCTTC.

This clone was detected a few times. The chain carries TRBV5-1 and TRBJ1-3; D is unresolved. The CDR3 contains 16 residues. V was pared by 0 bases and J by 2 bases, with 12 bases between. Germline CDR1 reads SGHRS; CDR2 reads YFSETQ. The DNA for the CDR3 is TGCGCCAGCAGCTTGGAGTGGGCGTCAACTGGAAACACCATATATTTT. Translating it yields CASSLEWASTGNTIYF.

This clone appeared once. This CDR3 reads CASSRISSYEQYF. The DNA for the CDR3 is TGTGCCAGCTCACGCATTAGCTCCTACGAGCAGTACTTC. The chain carries TRBV18 and TRBJ2-7; D uncertain. Trimming took off 4 bases at V and 0 bases at J, with 7 bases between the two ends. The CDR3 loop spans 13 amino acids. Germline values: CDR1 KGHSH, CDR2 LQKENI.

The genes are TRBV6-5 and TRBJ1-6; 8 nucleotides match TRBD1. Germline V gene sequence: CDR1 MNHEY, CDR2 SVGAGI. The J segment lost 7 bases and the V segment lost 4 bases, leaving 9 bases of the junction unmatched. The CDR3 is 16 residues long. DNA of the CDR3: TGTGCCAGCAGTTCCGCAGGGGGCTGGGAGAATTCACCCCTCCACTTT. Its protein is CASSSAGGWENSPLHF.

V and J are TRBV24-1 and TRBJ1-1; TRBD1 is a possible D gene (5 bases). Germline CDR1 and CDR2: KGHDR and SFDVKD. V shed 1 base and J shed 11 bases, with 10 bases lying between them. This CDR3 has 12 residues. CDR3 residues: CATSDFGREAFF. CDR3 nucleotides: TGTGCCACCAGTGATTTTGGCAGGGAGGCTTTCTTT.

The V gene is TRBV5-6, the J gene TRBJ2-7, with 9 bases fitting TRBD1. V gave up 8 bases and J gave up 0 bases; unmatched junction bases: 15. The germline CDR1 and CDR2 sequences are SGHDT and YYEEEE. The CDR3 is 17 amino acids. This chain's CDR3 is CASLFLSGTGNSYEQYF. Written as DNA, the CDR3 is TGTGCCAGTTTGTTCCTCTCCGGGACAGGGAACTCCTACGAGCAGTACTTC.

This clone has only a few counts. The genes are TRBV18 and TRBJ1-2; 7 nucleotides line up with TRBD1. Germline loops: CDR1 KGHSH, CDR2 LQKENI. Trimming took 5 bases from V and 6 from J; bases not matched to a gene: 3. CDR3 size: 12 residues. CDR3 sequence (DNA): TGTGCCAGCTCATCGACAGGGCATGGCTACACCTTC. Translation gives CASSSTGHGYTF. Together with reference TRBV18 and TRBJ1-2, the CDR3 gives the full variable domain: NAGVMQNPRHLVRRRGQEARLRCSPMKGHSHVYWYRQLPEEGLKFMVYLQKENIIDESGMPKERFSAEFPKEGPSILRIQQVVRGDSAAYFCASSSTGHGYTFGSGTRLTVV.

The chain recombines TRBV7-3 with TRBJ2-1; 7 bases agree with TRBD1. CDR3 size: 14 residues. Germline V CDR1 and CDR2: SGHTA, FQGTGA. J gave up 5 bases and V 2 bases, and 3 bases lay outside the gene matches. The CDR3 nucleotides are TGTGCCAGCAGCTTAGACAGGGTAAACAATGAGCAGTTCTTC. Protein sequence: CASSLDRVNNEQFF.